The TCR beta chain described here comes from a study of response to subunit inactivated influenza vaccine. Via MiXCR, TCRdb re-called the RT-PCR reads, giving one row per CDR3 protein. The sample has a few hundred thousand distinct CDR3 sequences; around 20% are singletons. This clonotype was seen a handful of times. Sequenced here: PBMCs from blood, sampled 21 months after vaccination. This receptor was obtained from a man in his fifties or sixties who received an inactivated influenza vaccine.

CDR3 coding DNA: TGTGCCAGCAGTTTAAAGACTAGCGGAGCTAGAAGCTCCTACGAGCAGTACTTC. Protein: CASSLKTSGARSSYEQYF. The V gene is TRBV28, the J gene TRBJ2-7; 9 bases agree with TRBD2. The CDR3 runs 18 residues. Trimming at V came to 2 bases and at J to 0 bases, leaving 11 bases not matched to a gene. Germline assignment: CDR1 MDHEN and CDR2 SYDVKM. Combining the CDR3 with reference TRBV28 and TRBJ2-7 gives the whole variable domain DVKVTQSSRYLVKRTGEKVFLECVQDMDHENMFWYRQDPGLGLRLIYFSYDVKMKEKGDIPEGYSVSREKKERFSLILESASTNQTSMYLCASSLKTSGARSSYEQYFGPGTRLTVT.